This T cell receptor (beta chain) appears in the sequencing data of a study of T cells after yellow fever vaccination. As to this clonotype: It may be a read error: a sequence one base away is much more abundant.

TCRdb called the 5' RACE reads again in MiXCR, with one record for every CDR3 protein. The sample consists of under 700,000 distinct CDR3 sequences, less than 20% of them appearing once. Germline CDR1 and CDR2: SGHRS and YFSETQ. This CDR3 has 14 residues. The chain links TRBV5-1 to TRBJ2-5; a possible D gene is TRBD1 (5 bases). The sequence was obtained from a man younger than 35 who received the YFV17D yellow fever vaccine. Here the sequenced sample was PBMCs, taken around 5 days after the first yellow fever vaccination. The chain's CDR3 is CASRPGYRQETLYF. The CDR3 nucleotides are TGCGCCAGCAGACCCGGGTACAGGCAAGAGACCCTGTACTTC.